This entry describes one T cell receptor (beta chain). The repertoire was sequenced with immunoSEQ multiplex PCR; TCRdb's copy has only in-frame clones and lacks some. Here the sample spans about 45,000 clones, approximately 83% being singletons. Trimming removed 5 bases from V and 5 bases from J; junction bases left unmatched: 15. The CDR3 has 18 residues. Germline lookup yields CDR1 MDHEN and CDR2 SYDVKM. This entry is derived from a study of OX40 agonist ivuxolimab in advanced cancers. The TCR sequence derives from an adult with an advanced solid tumor such as melanoma, head and neck, liver or kidney cancer. This chain joins TRBV28 and TRBJ2-5; 12 bases line up with TRBD2. The material sequenced was CD4+ or CD8+ T cells sorted from blood, taken in a trial of the OX40 agonist ivuxolimab. CDR3 in DNA: TGTGCCAGCAGTCCCCTCCCTTACGGACTAGCGGGATCGGAGACCCAGTACTTC. This sequence encodes CASSPLPYGLAGSETQYF.